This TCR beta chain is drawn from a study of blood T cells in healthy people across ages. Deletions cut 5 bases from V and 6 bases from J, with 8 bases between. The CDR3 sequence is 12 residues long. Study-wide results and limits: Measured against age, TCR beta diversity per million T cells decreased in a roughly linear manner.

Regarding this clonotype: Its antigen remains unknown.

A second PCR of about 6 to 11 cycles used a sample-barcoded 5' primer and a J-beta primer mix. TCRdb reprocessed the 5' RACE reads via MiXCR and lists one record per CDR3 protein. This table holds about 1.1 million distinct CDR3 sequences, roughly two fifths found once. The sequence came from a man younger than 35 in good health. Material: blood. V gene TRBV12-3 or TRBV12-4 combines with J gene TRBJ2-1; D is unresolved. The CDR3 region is CASSAVGNEQFF. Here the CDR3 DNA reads TGTGCCAGCAGTGCGGTAGGCAATGAGCAGTTCTTC.